This T cell receptor (beta chain) was documented in a study of identifying expanded T cells in peripheral blood. Points from the study as a whole: Across healthy donors, higher total template counts meant significantly greater approximately two-week count variance. About 1.2 clones differed between technical replicates, versus approximately 16 and 19 over time.

Worth noting for this clone: Its antigen is undetermined.

Healthy donors had no documented immune events, such as infections, while sampled. Sequenced by immunoSEQ multiplex PCR; TCRdb stores in-frame clones only, minus some. The repertoire holds around 100,000 clones, with around 88% as singletons. Germline lookup yields CDR1 KGHSH and CDR2 LQKENI. V was clipped by 4 bases and J by 10 bases, with 16 bases between them. The CDR3 runs to 13 residues. The genes are TRBV18 and TRBJ1-2; no definite D call. Sample: blood. The receptor's source is a person between 18 and 75 years old in good health. As DNA, the CDR3 is TGTGCCAGCTCACGCACCTCAGACGGAGCCTACACCTTC. It specifies CASSRTSDGAYTF.